This entry lists 29 T cell receptor beta chains sequenced from one sample in a study of T cell repertoires in cytomegalovirus infection. TCRdb redid the calling of the reads with MiXCR, one entry per CDR3 protein. The repertoire includes under 500,000 distinct CDR3 sequences, about 39% of them detected once, and roughly two fifths sits in the top ten. Their cognate antigens are unknown. Sequencing was performed on cultured PBMCs, taken from culture after CMV antigen stimulation. All receptors derive from a human donor in good health (CMV status not recorded). Some clones in this sample may be carry-over from other donors' samples.

This clonotype was seen just once. CDR3 bases: TGTGCCAGCAGGGTTGCGGGGCAAGAGACCCAGTACTTC. It is translated as CASRVAGQETQYF. The chain couples TRBV6-6 to TRBJ2-5; a weak D match, TRBD2 (6 bases). The CDR3 extends over 13 amino acids. The germline CDR1 and CDR2 sequences are MNHNY and SVGAGI (reference sequence). V lost 6 bases, J lost 2 bases, and 10 bases lay in between.

The rearrangement links TRBV5-1 to TRBJ1-2; TRBD1 agrees at 8 bases. V was clipped by 5 bases and J by 6 bases; unmatched bases: 9. Germline CDR1 reads SGHRS; CDR2 reads YFSETQ. This CDR3 is 14 amino acids long. CDR3 loop: CASSPLDRGHGYTF. DNA for the CDR3: TGCGCCAGCAGTCCTCTTGACAGGGGCCATGGCTACACCTTC.

This chain connects TRBV12-3 or TRBV12-4 to TRBJ1-1; D not certain. Trimming left V 4 bases short and J 6 bases short, with 6 bases between. CDR3 length: 11 residues. The CDR3 region has the DNA TGTGCCAGCAGTTGGCTGGCTGAAGCTTTCTTT. The encoded protein is CASSWLAEAFF.

The sample holds a few counts of this clonotype. V usage is TRBV20-1 and J usage is TRBJ2-3; weak D call: TRBD1 (6 bases). CDR1 is DFQATT, CDR2 SNEGSKA, per germline (reference sequence). Trimming left V 3 bases short and J 1 base short, with 20 bases between. This CDR3 has 17 residues. The CDR3, as DNA: TGCAGTGCTAGGGAAAGGAGAGGACAGCGAGGCACAGATACGCAGTATTTT. Translating gives CSARERRGQRGTDTQYF.

This clonotype was seen more than once but under ten times. V usage is TRBV20-1 and J usage is TRBJ1-4; D is ambiguous. The germline gives CDR1 DFQATT, CDR2 SNEGSKA (reference sequence). V lost 1 base and J 0 bases, leaving 6 bases between the germline ends. The CDR3 contains 14 residues. The CDR3 sequence is CSARGGTTNEKLFF. The CDR3 bases are TGCAGTGCTAGAGGCGGTACAACTAATGAAAAACTGTTTTTT.

This chain uses TRBV12-3 or TRBV12-4 with TRBJ2-7; D may be TRBD1 (6 bases). V was cut by 5 bases and J by 4 bases, with 15 bases left in between. This CDR3 comprises 14 residues. CDR3 loop: CASSKTTGKYEQYF. In DNA form, the CDR3 reads TGTGCCAGCAGTAAGACTACAGGGAAGTACGAGCAGTACTTC.

This clonotype came up a few times. The chain combines TRBV12-3 or TRBV12-4 with TRBJ1-4; 7 bases agree with TRBD1. CDR3 length: 15 residues. Losses at the gene ends were 5 bases for V and 5 bases for J; bases not matched to a gene: 8. The CDR3 region is CASSVTQGKNEKLFF. The CDR3, as DNA: TGTGCCAGCAGTGTTACACAGGGGAAGAATGAAAAACTGTTTTTT.

The sample holds a few counts of this clonotype. The chain is built from TRBV7-2 and TRBJ2-1, with TRBD2 identical over 7 bases. This CDR3 contains 14 residues. V lost 5 bases, J lost 7 bases, and 8 bases stayed unmatched. Germline CDR1 reads SGHTA; CDR2 reads FQGNSA. CDR3 nucleotide sequence: TGTGCCAGCAGCAGGCCGGGAGGTAGGAATGAGCAGTTCTTC. Translated, it gives CASSRPGGRNEQFF.

The chain links TRBV19 to TRBJ2-3; D remains unclear. V lost 3 bases and J lost 10, with 8 bases in between. Germline lookup yields CDR1 LNHDA and CDR2 SQIVND (reference sequence). The CDR3 covers 11 residues. CDR3 bases: TGTGCCAGTAGTATTGGGTATTCGCAGTATTTT. Its protein product is CASSIGYSQYF.

This clonotype showed up just once. This chain joins TRBV10-3 and TRBJ1-1, with 8 nucleotides matching TRBD1. Germline values: CDR1 ENHRY, CDR2 SYGVKD. The CDR3 spans 11 residues. V was clipped by 6 bases and J by 10 bases; unmatched bases: 4. Here the CDR3 reads CAISSQGAAFF. DNA of the CDR3: TGTGCCATCAGCAGCCAGGGGGCAGCTTTCTTT.

This rearrangement joins TRBV19 to TRBJ1-1, with 10 bases that match TRBD1. The germline V gene encodes CDR1 LNHDA and CDR2 SQIVND (reference sequence). The CDR3 loop spans 13 amino acids. V was clipped by 3 bases and J by 7 bases; unmatched bases: 2. The CDR3 region is CASSIGQGVEAFF. In DNA, the CDR3 is TGTGCCAGTAGTATCGGACAGGGGGTTGAAGCTTTCTTT.

V usage is TRBV7-9 and J usage is TRBJ1-1; possibly TRBD1 for D (6 bases). The germline V and J ends were trimmed by 4 bases and 4 bases, with 19 bases remaining between them. Germline V CDR1 and CDR2: SEHNR, FQNEAQ (reference sequence). This CDR3 spans 16 amino acids. CDR3 loop: CASSSRAQQGATEAFF. The CDR3 DNA reads TGTGCCAGCAGCTCAAGAGCACAACAGGGCGCCACTGAAGCTTTCTTT.

A single count supports this clonotype. V gene TRBV29-1 combines with J gene TRBJ2-1; 9 bases are shared with TRBD2. After removal of 6 bases from V and 4 bases from J, the junction contained 4 bases not matched to a gene. Germline CDR1 reads SQVTM; CDR2 reads ANQGSEA. The CDR3 contains 13 residues. CDR3 loop: CSVGTSRYNEQFF. CDR3 coding DNA: TGCAGCGTAGGGACTAGCAGATACAATGAGCAGTTCTTC.

The V and J genes are TRBV12-3 or TRBV12-4 and TRBJ2-7, with 7 bases identical to TRBD1. J gave up 4 bases and V 5 bases, and 11 bases lay outside the gene matches. This CDR3 is 15 amino acids long. The CDR3 DNA follows: TGTGCCAGCAGTCTCCGCCGGGACAGATATTACGAGCAGTACTTC. This translates into CASSLRRDRYYEQYF.

This clonotype was seen a few times. V usage is TRBV11-2 and J usage is TRBJ2-7; D is perhaps TRBD1 (6 bases). The V gene lost 4 bases and the J gene lost 0 bases, with 10 bases spanning the gap. Germline assignment: CDR1 SGHAT and CDR2 FQNNGV. This CDR3 is 14 amino acids long. The CDR3 bases are TGTGCCAGCAGCTACAGGGTAGACTCCTACGAGCAGTACTTC. Translated, it gives CASSYRVDSYEQYF.

In this sample, this clonotype turned up a few times. The chain recombines TRBV11-2 with TRBJ2-5; possibly TRBD2 for D (6 bases). The germline V gene encodes CDR1 SGHAT and CDR2 FQNNGV. The CDR3 sequence is 17 residues long. Trimming took 1 base from V and 2 from J, leaving 17 bases between them. The CDR3 protein is CASSLGRIAVKQETQYF. CDR3 coding DNA: TGTGCCAGCAGCTTAGGTCGGATAGCGGTTAAGCAAGAGACCCAGTACTTC.

This clonotype turned up a few times. The rearrangement joins TRBV18 to TRBJ1-1, with D tentatively TRBD1 (6 bases). Trimming left V 6 bases short and J 3 bases short, with 14 bases between. The length of the CDR3 is 14 residues. From germline, CDR1 is KGHSH and CDR2 LQKENI. As DNA, the CDR3 is TGTGCCAGCTCCCCCCCTCCAGGGGACACTGAAGCTTTCTTT. It specifies CASSPPPGDTEAFF.

The CDR3 region has the DNA TGTGCCACCAGCAGAGACCGGATGATCTGGGGGAACACTGAAGCTTTCTTT. Its protein is CATSRDRMIWGNTEAFF. V is TRBV15 and J is TRBJ1-1; D gene ambiguous. V dropped 0 bases and J dropped 1 base, with 15 bases sitting between them. Germline V gene sequence: CDR1 LNHNV, CDR2 YYDKDF (reference sequence). The CDR3 is 17 residues long.

V and J are TRBV7-2 and TRBJ1-3; the D is unclear. Germline CDR1 is SGHTA and CDR2 is FQGNSA. CDR3 size: 14 residues. V lost 3 bases and J lost 4, with 10 bases in between. The CDR3 loop reads CASSFRVSGNTIYF. Written as DNA, the CDR3 is TGTGCCAGCAGCTTTAGGGTATCCGGAAACACCATATATTTT.

This clonotype occurred once. V is TRBV6-6 and J is TRBJ2-1, with 7 positions matching TRBD2. CDR1 is MNHNY and CDR2 is SVGAGI in the germline V gene (reference sequence). Trimming at V came to 5 bases and at J to 2 bases, leaving 6 bases not matched to a gene. The CDR3 loop spans 15 amino acids. Here the CDR3 reads CASSTSGGPYNEQFF. The CDR3 nucleotides read TGTGCCAGCAGTACCTCGGGGGGACCCTACAATGAGCAGTTCTTC.

V usage is TRBV2 and J usage is TRBJ2-2; perhaps TRBD1 as D (6 bases). Trimming took off 4 bases at V and 4 bases at J, with 10 bases between the two ends. This CDR3 is built from 14 residues. Germline lookup yields CDR1 SNHLY and CDR2 FYNNEI. The CDR3 spells CASSASGVTGELFF. The CDR3 bases are TGTGCCAGCAGTGCTTCAGGGGTCACCGGGGAGCTGTTTTTT.

About this clonotype: The junction shows a germline mismatch at one end, possibly a read error. This rearrangement joins TRBV7-4 to TRBJ1-2; no firm D call. The germline V gene encodes CDR1 SGHVT and CDR2 SQSDAQ. The CDR3 is 13 residues long. CDR3 sequence reads: CASSFRSALGYIF. CDR3 in DNA: TGTGCCAGCAGCTTTAGGTCGGCCCTCGGCTACATCTTC.

The chain uses TRBV2 and TRBJ2-5, with D possibly TRBD1 on 5 matching bases. The CDR3 has 13 residues. V shed 3 bases and J shed 3 bases, with 8 bases lying between them. Germline lookup yields CDR1 SNHLY and CDR2 FYNNEI. CDR3 amino acids: CASSEVGEETQYF. The CDR3 nucleotides read TGTGCCAGCAGTGAGGTAGGGGAAGAGACCCAGTACTTC.

The CDR3 sequence is CASSLGGVEYEQYF. The CDR3 coding sequence is TGTGCCAGCAGTTTAGGAGGGGTTGAGTACGAGCAGTACTTC. The rearrangement joins TRBV12-3 or TRBV12-4 to TRBJ2-7; D may match TRBD1 or TRBD2 (5 bases each). With 1 base removed from V and 4 bases from J, the gap between germline ends came to 11 bases. The CDR3 spans 14 residues.

This sequence joins TRBV11-2 and TRBJ2-3; the D is unclear. V dropped 3 bases and J dropped 8 bases, with 12 bases sitting between them. The CDR3 totals 13 residues. Germline CDR1 reads SGHAT; CDR2 reads FQNNGV. CDR3 loop: CASSFPWGFTQYF. DNA for the CDR3: TGTGCCAGCAGCTTCCCCTGGGGATTTACGCAGTATTTT.

Only a few counts were recorded for this clonotype. The chain uses TRBV6-1 and TRBJ2-7, with D unclear. V gave up 2 bases and J gave up 2 bases, with 10 bases separating them. Germline lookup yields CDR1 MNHNS and CDR2 SASEGT. The CDR3 loop spans 14 amino acids. CDR3 amino acids: CASSENIRAYEQYF. The CDR3 DNA follows: TGTGCCAGCAGTGAAAATATCCGGGCCTACGAGCAGTACTTC.

V usage is TRBV7-2 and J usage is TRBJ2-1, with D tentatively TRBD2 (5 bases). The CDR3 has 13 amino acids. Germline V gene sequence: CDR1 SGHTA, CDR2 FQGNSA. Trimming took off 5 bases at V and 13 bases at J, with 18 bases between the two ends. CDR3 nucleotides: TGTGCCAGCAGCCAGTCACTATCGGGGAATCAGTTCTTC. The encoded protein is CASSQSLSGNQFF.

The chain is built from TRBV11-1 and TRBJ2-1; D is tentatively TRBD1 or TRBD2 (5 bases each). Germline V gives CDR1 SGHAT, CDR2 FQDESV (reference sequence). V dropped 5 bases and J dropped 7 bases, with 18 bases sitting between them. The CDR3 has 15 residues. The CDR3: CASSPRDRGINEQFF. CDR3 in DNA: TGTGCCAGCAGCCCCCGGGATAGGGGAATAAATGAGCAGTTCTTC.

The table lists this clonotype with a few counts. The chain has TRBV7-2 and TRBJ1-1; no definite D call. The V gene lost 3 bases and the J gene lost 0 bases, with 14 bases spanning the gap. The CDR3 runs 16 residues. Germline loops: CDR1 SGHTA, CDR2 FQGNSA. The CDR3 DNA sequence: TGTGCCAGCAGCTTCGTTACGGGATTCATGAACACTGAAGCTTTCTTT. Its protein is CASSFVTGFMNTEAFF.